These 8 T cell receptor beta chains were all obtained from the same sample, sequenced in a study of chemoradiotherapy in HPV16-positive cancers. Sequencing used immunoSEQ multiplex PCR; TCRdb keeps in-frame clones, though not all of them. Counted here are 45,000 to 60,000 clones, about nine tenths occurring once; the ten biggest clones make up roughly 3.3%. The material was blood, obtained from a patient who underwent chemoradiotherapy. These receptors were taken from a human donor with HPV-associated anogenital cancer.

This chain uses TRBV6-1 with TRBJ2-1; no definite D call. This CDR3 is 13 amino acids long. Trimming stripped 4 bases from V and 4 bases from J, with 8 bases between. In germline, CDR1 is MNHNS, CDR2 SASEGT. DNA for the CDR3: TGTGCCAGCAGTGTAAAGGAATACAATGAGCAGTTCTTC. As protein: CASSVKEYNEQFF.

This clone showed up just a few times. The chain's CDR3 is CAWSSTGNTEAFF. The CDR3 nucleotides read TGTGCCTGGAGTTCCACAGGGAACACTGAAGCTTTCTTT. V gene TRBV30 combines with J gene TRBJ1-1; tentatively, D is TRBD1 (5 bases). This CDR3 has 13 residues. In germline, CDR1 is GTSNPN, CDR2 SVGIG (reference sequence). Deletions cut 2 bases from V and 1 base from J, with 8 bases between. Looking up the rest from reference TRBV30 and TRBJ1-1 gives the full variable domain: SQTIHQWPATLVQPVGSPLSLECTVEGTSNPNLYWYRQAAGRGLQLLFYSVGIGQISSEVPQNLSASRPQDRQFILSSKKLLLSDSGFYLCAWSSTGNTEAFFGQGTRLTVV.

The V gene is TRBV5-1, the J gene TRBJ2-1, with 7 bases identical to TRBD1. Germline V CDR1 and CDR2: SGHRS, YFSETQ. V gave up 4 bases and J gave up 10 bases; unmatched junction bases: 8. The CDR3 has 13 amino acids. The CDR3 spells CASSVEGGGEQFF. Written as DNA, the CDR3 is TGCGCCAGCAGCGTGGAAGGGGGCGGGGAGCAGTTCTTC.

The chain couples TRBV6-5 to TRBJ2-7; 7 bases are a match to TRBD2. The V and J ends lost 7 bases and 0 bases, in that order; junction bases with no gene match: 3. The CDR3 has 13 amino acids. Per germline, CDR1 MNHEY and CDR2 SVGAGI. CDR3 region: CASTKRGSYEQYF. CDR3 nucleotide sequence: TGTGCCAGCACGAAGCGGGGCTCCTACGAGCAGTACTTC.

This clone was recorded only once. This sequence joins TRBV7-3 and TRBJ2-7; D possibly corresponds to TRBD1 (6 bases). This CDR3 has 13 amino acids. CDR1 and CDR2 (germline): SGHTA, FQGTGA. With 5 bases removed from V and 5 bases from J, the gap between germline ends came to 13 bases. CDR3 sequence reads: CASSPQGLDEQYF. The CDR3 nucleotides read TGTGCCAGCAGCCCCCAGGGGTTAGACGAGCAGTACTTC. Drawing the rest from reference TRBV7-3 and TRBJ2-7, the complete variable domain is GAGVSQTPSNKVTEKGKYVELRCDPISGHTALYWYRQSLGQGPEFLIYFQGTGAADDSGLPNDRFFAVRPEGSVSTLKIQRTERGDSAVYLCASSPQGLDEQYFGPGTRLTVT.

This clone was observed a single time. The gene calls are TRBV6-5 and TRBJ1-1, with D hard to call. Germline V gives CDR1 MNHEY, CDR2 SVGAGI. V lost 5 bases, J lost 1 base, and 8 bases lay in between. There are 13 residues in the CDR3. This CDR3 is CASSRTANTEAFF. The CDR3 coding sequence is TGTGCCAGCAGTCGGACGGCGAACACTGAAGCTTTCTTT.

This chain uses TRBV27 with TRBJ2-1; 9 bases line up with TRBD2. The junction had 7 bases not matched to a gene; V was cut back by 7 bases and J by 6 bases. Germline V CDR1 and CDR2: MNHEY, SMNVEV (reference sequence). The CDR3 extends over 14 amino acids. The CDR3 loop reads CASTGLATPNEQFF. The CDR3 DNA reads TGTGCCAGCACCGGACTAGCGACGCCCAATGAGCAGTTCTTC.

The gene calls are TRBV30 and TRBJ1-3; 7 bases agree with TRBD1. V was pared by 3 bases and J by 4 bases, with 6 bases of the junction left unmatched. This CDR3 has 14 residues. The germline CDR1 and CDR2 sequences are GTSNPN and SVGIG (reference sequence). The chain's CDR3 is CAWSATGPGNTIYF. The CDR3 DNA reads as TGTGCCTGGAGCGCGACAGGGCCCGGAAACACCATATATTTT.